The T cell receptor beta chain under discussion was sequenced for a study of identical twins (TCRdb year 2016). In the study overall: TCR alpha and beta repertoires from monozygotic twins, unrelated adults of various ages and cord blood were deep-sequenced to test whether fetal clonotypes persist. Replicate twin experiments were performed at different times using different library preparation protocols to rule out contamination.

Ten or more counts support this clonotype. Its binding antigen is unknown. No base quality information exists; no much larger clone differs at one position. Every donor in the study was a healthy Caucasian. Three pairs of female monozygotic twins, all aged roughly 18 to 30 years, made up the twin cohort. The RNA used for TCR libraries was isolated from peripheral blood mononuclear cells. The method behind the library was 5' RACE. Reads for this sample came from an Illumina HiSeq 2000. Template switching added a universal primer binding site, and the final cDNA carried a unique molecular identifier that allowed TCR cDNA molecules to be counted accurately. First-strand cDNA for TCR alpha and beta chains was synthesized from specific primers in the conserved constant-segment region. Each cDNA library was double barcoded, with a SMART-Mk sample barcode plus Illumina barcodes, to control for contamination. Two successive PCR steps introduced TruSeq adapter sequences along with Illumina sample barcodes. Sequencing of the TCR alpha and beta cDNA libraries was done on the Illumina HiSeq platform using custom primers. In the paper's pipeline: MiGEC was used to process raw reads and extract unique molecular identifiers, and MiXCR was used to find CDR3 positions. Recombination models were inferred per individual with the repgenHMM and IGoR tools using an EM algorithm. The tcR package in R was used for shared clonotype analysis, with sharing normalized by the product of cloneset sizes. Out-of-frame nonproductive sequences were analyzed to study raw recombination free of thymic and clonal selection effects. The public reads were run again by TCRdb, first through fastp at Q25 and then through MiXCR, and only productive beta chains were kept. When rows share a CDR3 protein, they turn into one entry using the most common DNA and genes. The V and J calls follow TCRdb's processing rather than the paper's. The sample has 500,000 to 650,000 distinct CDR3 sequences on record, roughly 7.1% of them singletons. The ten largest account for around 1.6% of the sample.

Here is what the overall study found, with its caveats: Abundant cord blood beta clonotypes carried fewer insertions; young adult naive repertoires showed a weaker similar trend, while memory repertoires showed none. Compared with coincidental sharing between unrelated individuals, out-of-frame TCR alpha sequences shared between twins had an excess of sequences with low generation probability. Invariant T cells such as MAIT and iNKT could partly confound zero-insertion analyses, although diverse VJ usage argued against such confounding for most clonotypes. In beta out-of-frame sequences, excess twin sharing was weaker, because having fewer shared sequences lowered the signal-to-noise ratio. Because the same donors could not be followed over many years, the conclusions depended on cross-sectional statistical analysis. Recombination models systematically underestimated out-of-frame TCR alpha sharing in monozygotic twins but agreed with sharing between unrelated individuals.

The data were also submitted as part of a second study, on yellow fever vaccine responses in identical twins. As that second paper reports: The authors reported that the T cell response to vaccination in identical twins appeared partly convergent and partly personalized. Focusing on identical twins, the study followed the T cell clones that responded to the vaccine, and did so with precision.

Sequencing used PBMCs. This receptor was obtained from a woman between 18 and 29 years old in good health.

The sequenced DNA: TGTGCCAGCAGCCCCGTGGCCGGTAACTATGGCTACACCTTC. This sequence encodes CASSPVAGNYGYTF. The rearrangement joined TRBV12-3 or TRBV12-4 to TRBJ1-2, with the D gene call left open. V is shortened by 6 bases, J by 1 base, and the region joining them spans 12 bases. The CDR3 has 14 amino acids, counting the end cysteine and phenylalanine. Here the CDR3 DNA is all that survives: 42 bases in frame from base 1.